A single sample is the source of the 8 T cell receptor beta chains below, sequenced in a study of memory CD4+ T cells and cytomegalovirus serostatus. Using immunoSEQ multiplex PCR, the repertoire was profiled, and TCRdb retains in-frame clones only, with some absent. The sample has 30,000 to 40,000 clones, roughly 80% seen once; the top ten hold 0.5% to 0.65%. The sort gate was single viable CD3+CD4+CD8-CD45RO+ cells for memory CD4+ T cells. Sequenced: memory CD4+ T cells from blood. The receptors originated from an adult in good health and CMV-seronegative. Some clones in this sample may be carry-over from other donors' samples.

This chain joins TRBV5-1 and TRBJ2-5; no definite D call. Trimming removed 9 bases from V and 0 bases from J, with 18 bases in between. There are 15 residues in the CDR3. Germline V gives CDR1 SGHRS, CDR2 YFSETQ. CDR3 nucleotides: TGCGCCACCCGATGGGGTGTGGGGAACCAAGAGACCCAGTACTTC. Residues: CATRWGVGNQETQYF.

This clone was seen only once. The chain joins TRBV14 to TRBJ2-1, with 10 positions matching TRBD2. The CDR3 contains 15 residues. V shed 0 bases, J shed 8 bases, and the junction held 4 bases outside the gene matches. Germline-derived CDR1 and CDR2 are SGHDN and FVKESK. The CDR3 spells CASSQDTSGEDEQFF. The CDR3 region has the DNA TGTGCCAGCAGCCAAGATACTAGCGGGGAGGATGAGCAGTTCTTC.

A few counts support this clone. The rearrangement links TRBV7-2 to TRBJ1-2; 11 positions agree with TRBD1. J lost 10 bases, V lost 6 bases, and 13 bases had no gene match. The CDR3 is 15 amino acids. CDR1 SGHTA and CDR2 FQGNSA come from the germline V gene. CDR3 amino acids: CASSYGPDRGLDYTF. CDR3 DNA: TGTGCCAGCAGTTACGGCCCGGACAGGGGGCTTGACTACACCTTC.

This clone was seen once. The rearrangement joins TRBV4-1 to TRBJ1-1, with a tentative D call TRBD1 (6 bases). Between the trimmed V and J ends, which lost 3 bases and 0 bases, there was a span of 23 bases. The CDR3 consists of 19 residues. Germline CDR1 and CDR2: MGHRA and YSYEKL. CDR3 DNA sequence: TGCGCCAGCAGCCACATGGCGAGCTACAGGGTTTACATGAACACTGAAGCTTTCTTT. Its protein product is CASSHMASYRVYMNTEAFF.

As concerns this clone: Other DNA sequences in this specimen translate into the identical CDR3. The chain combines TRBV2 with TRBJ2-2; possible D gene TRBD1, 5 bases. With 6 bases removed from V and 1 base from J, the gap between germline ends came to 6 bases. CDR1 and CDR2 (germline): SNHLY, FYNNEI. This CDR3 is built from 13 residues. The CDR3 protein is CASSQGNTGELFF. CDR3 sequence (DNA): TGTGCCAGCAGCCAGGGGAACACCGGGGAGCTGTTTTTT.

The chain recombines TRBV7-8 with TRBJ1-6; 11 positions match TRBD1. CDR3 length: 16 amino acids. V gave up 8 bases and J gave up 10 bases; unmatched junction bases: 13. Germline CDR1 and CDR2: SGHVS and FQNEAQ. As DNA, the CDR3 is TGTGCCAGCCGGACAGGGGGCGAAGGTTCCAGGTCACCCCTCCACTTT. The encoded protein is CASRTGGEGSRSPLHF. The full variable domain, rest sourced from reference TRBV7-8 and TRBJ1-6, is GAGVSQSPRYKVAKRGQDVALRCDPISGHVSLFWYQQALGQGPEFLTYFQNEAQLDKSGLPSDRFFAERPEGSVSTLKIQRTQQEDSAVYLCASRTGGEGSRSPLHFGNGTRLTVT.

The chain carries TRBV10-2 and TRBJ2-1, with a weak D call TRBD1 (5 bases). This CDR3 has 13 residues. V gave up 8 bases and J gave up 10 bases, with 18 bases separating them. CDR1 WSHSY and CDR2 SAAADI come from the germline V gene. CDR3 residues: CASSPSGQDEQFF. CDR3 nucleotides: TGCGCCAGCTCTCCCTCAGGGCAGGACGAGCAGTTCTTC.

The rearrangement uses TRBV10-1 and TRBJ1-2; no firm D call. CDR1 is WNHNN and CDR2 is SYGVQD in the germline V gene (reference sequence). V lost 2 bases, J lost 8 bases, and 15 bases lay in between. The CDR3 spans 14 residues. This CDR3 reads CASSERERVCGYTF. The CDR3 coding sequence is TGCGCCAGCAGTGAGAGGGAAAGGGTCTGCGGCTACACCTTC.